These T cell receptor beta chains were read from a single sample in a study of T-cell reconstitution after alpha-beta-depleted transplantation in children. MiXCR was run by TCRdb on the PCR reads, yielding one entry per CDR3 protein. The sample holds 600,000 to 800,000 distinct CDR3 sequences, roughly 14% seen once. The sample in question was PBMCs, obtained before TCRalphabeta/CD19-depleted stem cell transplant. The receptors stem from a girl aged 2-10 years with congenital amegakaryocytic thrombocytopenia, due to receive a stem cell transplant. Both conserved end residues are part of each CDR3. The order of the fields is CDR3 protein, CDR3 DNA, clone size, D gene, J gene, CDR3 length, V gene. The D gene is left open where the match is weak. The size field is filled for only some rows; it gives once, few, many or a size class.

CASSLGPPTEQYF,TGCGCCAGCAGCTTGGGACCACCCACTGAGCAGTACTTC,many,NA,TRBJ2-7,13,TRBV5-1
CASSYSPAGSYNEQFF,TGCGCCAGCAGCTACTCACCAGCGGGGTCCTACAATGAGCAGTTCTTC,many,TRBD2,TRBJ2-1,16,TRBV5-1
CAWIPRTAAEQYF,TGTGCCTGGATCCCCCGGACTGCCGCGGAGCAGTACTTC,NA,NA,TRBJ2-7,13,TRBV30
CASSLDGAGNTGELFF,TGCGCCAGCAGCTTGGATGGGGCGGGAAACACCGGGGAGCTGTTTTTT,few,NA,TRBJ2-2,16,TRBV5-1
CSARQVSTDTQYF,TGCAGTGCGCGACAGGTTAGCACAGATACGCAGTATTTT,many,NA,TRBJ2-3,13,TRBV20-1
CSVATGTYGYTF,TGCAGCGTTGCCACAGGGACCTATGGCTACACCTTC,many,NA,TRBJ1-2,12,TRBV29-1
CSVAVPSREQYF,TGCAGCGTTGCGGTTCCTAGCCGGGAGCAGTACTTC,NA,NA,TRBJ2-7,12,TRBV29-1
CASRAGTDHSPLHF,TGTGCCAGCAGGGCCGGGACAGACCATTCACCCCTCCACTTT,few,TRBD1,TRBJ1-6,14,TRBV12-3/TRBV12-4
CASSSRRGRPNTGELFF,TGCGCCAGCAGCTCCCGCCGGGGCAGGCCCAACACCGGGGAGCTGTTTTTT,few,NA,TRBJ2-2,17,TRBV5-1
CASPSGGRETQYF,TGTGCCAGTCCCTCTGGGGGGAGGGAGACCCAGTACTTC,many,NA,TRBJ2-5,13,TRBV25-1
CASSQTATGELFF,TGTGCCAGCAGCCAGACTGCCACCGGGGAGCTGTTTTTT,NA,NA,TRBJ2-2,13,TRBV27
CSAYPGTGSIYEQYF,TGCAGTGCTTACCCCGGGACAGGGTCCATTTACGAGCAGTACTTC,many,TRBD1,TRBJ2-7,15,TRBV20-1
CASSEGGGAPDTQYF,TGTGCCAGCAGTGAGGGAGGTGGAGCCCCAGATACGCAGTATTTT,many,NA,TRBJ2-3,15,TRBV25-1
CSAAPSGWGTDTQYF,TGCAGTGCTGCCCCGAGCGGATGGGGCACAGATACGCAGTATTTT,many,NA,TRBJ2-3,15,TRBV20-1
CASSFRPTSSGSFDEQFF,TGTGCCAGCAGCTTTCGCCCGACTTCTAGCGGGAGTTTCGATGAGCAGTTCTTC,many,TRBD2,TRBJ2-1,18,TRBV7-8
CASSLQPDQPQHF,TGTGCCAGCAGCCTCCAACCGGATCAGCCCCAGCATTTT,few,NA,TRBJ1-5,13,TRBV7-3
CASSNGLAGGGTGELFF,TGCGCCAGCAGCAACGGACTAGCGGGAGGGGGCACCGGGGAGCTGTTTTTT,NA,TRBD2,TRBJ2-2,17,TRBV5-1
CSVGAPLMDTEAFF,TGCAGTGTGGGGGCCCCTCTCATGGACACTGAAGCTTTCTTT,many,NA,TRBJ1-1,14,TRBV20-1